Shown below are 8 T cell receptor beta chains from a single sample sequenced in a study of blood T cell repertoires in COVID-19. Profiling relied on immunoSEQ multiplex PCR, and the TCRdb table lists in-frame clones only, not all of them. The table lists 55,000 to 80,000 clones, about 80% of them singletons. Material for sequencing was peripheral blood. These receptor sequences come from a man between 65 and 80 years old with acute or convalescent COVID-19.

Here the CDR3 DNA reads TGTGCCAGTAGTGAAACGGCAGGTTCAGGAAATCAGCCCCAGCATTTT. Its protein is CASSETAGSGNQPQHF. The chain employs TRBV19 and TRBJ1-5; D is unclear. Trimming left V 5 bases short and J 4 bases short, with 18 bases between. This CDR3 comprises 16 residues. The germline V gene encodes CDR1 LNHDA and CDR2 SQIVND (reference sequence).

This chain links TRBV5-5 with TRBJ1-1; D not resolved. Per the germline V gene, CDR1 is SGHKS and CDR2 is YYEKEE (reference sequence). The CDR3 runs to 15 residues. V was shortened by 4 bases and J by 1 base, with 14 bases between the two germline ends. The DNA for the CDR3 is TGTGCCAGCAGCCCCAGGTGGGCGCCGAACACTGAAGCTTTCTTT. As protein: CASSPRWAPNTEAFF.

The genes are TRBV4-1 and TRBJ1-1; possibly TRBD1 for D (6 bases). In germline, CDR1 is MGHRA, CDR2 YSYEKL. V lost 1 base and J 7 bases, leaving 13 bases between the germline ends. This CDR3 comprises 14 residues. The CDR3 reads CASSQGQVSVEAFF. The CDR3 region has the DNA TGCGCCAGCAGCCAAGGACAGGTATCAGTTGAAGCTTTCTTT.

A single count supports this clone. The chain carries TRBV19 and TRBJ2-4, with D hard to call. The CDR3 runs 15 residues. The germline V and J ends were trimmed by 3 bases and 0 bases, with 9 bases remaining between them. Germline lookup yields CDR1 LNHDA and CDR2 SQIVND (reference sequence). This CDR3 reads CASSMAGQAKNIQYF. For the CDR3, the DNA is TGTGCCAGTAGTATGGCAGGTCAAGCCAAAAACATTCAGTACTTC. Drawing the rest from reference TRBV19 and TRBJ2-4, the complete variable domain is DGGITQSPKYLFRKEGQNVTLSCEQNLNHDAMYWYRQDPGQGLRLIYYSQIVNDFQKGDIAEGYSVSREKKESFPLTVTSAQKNPTAFYLCASSMAGQAKNIQYFGAGTRLSVL.

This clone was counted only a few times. The CDR3 DNA is TGTGCCACCAGCAGATGGAACCGGGGCCGGGGGGGAGCTTTCTTT. Protein product: CATSRWNRGRGGAFF. This chain links TRBV15 with TRBJ1-1, with D perhaps TRBD1 (5 bases). CDR3 size: 15 residues. CDR1 is LNHNV, CDR2 YYDKDF, per germline (reference sequence). V was shortened by 2 bases and J by 10 bases, with 20 bases between the two germline ends.

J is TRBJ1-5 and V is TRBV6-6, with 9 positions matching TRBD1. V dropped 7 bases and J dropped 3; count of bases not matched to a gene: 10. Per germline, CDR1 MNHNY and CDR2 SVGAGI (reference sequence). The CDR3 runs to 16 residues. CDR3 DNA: TGTGCCAGCACCCGACAGGGGGGCGCCAACAATCAGCCCCAGCATTTT. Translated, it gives CASTRQGGANNQPQHF.

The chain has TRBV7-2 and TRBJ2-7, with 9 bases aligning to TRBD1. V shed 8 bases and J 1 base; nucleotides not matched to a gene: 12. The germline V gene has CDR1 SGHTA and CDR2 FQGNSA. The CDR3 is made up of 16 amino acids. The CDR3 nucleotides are TGTGCCAGCGGACCTGACGGGACAGGGTTATCCTACGAGCAGTACTTC. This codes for CASGPDGTGLSYEQYF.

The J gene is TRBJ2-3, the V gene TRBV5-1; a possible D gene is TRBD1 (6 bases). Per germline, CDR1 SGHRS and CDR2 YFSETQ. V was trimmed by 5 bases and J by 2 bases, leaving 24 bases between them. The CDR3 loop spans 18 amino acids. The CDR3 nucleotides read TGCGCCAGCAGGCCGGGGACATCAATTAGGGTGCACACAGATACGCAGTATTTT. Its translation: CASRPGTSIRVHTDTQYF.